This T cell receptor beta chain is drawn from a study of blood T cell repertoires in COVID-19. Sequenced by immunoSEQ multiplex PCR; TCRdb stores in-frame clones only, minus some. There are under 130,000 clones in the sample; about 90% occur only once, and 6.2% lies in the top ten. Per the germline V gene, CDR1 is GTSNPN and CDR2 is SVGIG (reference sequence). The length of the CDR3 is 17 residues. Trimming cost V 6 bases and J 4 bases, with 28 bases left between them. This receptor was identified in a human donor in a cohort sampled during active COVID-19. Sequenced input: peripheral blood. This chain joins TRBV30 and TRBJ2-7; D perhaps matches TRBD2 (5 bases). In DNA, the CDR3 is TGTGCCTGTCTTAGTTCGGGAACTCCCCAATGTCAGTACGAGCAGTACTTC. Translating it yields CACLSSGTPQCQYEQYF.